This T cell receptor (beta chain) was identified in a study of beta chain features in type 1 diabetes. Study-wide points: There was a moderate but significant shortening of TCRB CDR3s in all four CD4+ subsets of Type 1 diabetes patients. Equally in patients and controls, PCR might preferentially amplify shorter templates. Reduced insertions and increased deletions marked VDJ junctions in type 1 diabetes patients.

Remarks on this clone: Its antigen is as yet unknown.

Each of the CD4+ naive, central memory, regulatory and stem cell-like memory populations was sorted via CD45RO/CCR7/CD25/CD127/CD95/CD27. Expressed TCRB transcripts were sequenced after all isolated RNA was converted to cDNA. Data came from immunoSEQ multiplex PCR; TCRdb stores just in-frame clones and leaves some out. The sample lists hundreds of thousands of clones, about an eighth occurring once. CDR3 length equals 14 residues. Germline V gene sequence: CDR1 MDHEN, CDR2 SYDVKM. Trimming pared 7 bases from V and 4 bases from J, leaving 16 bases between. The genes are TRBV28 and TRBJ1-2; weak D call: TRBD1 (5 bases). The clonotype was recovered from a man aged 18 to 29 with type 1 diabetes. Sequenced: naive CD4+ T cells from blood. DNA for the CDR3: TGTGCCAGCAAAAAAGACAGTGCCTTCTATGGCTACACCTTC. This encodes CASKKDSAFYGYTF.